Below, 26 T cell receptor beta chains from the same sample are listed, as sequenced in a study of regulatory T cells in long-lasting Graves disease (dated by TCRdb to about 2021). Interpreted using the paper, the time point label stands for: persistent/refractory GD, antithyroid drugs over 5 years with positive TRAb. For both TCR sequencing and RNA sequencing, RNA was extracted from PBMCs in TRIzol. Libraries were built with multiplex PCR. The reads were generated on an Illumina HiSeq 4000. iRepertoire HTBI primers and Arm-PCR amplification of CDR3 regions were used to construct TCR beta libraries. The public reads were quality trimmed at Q25 with fastp and then assembled into clones with MiXCR by TCRdb, keeping productive beta chains. Rows with a matching CDR3 protein are joined into one entry that keeps the most common DNA and genes. For this sample there are about half a million distinct CDR3 sequences; about 22% appear just once. The ten largest clones capture under 15% of the sample.

Sequencing used peripheral blood mononuclear cells (PBMCs), obtained when the disease was refractory, from a patient treated with antithyroid drugs. These receptors were obtained from a female donor with Graves disease.

The chain carries TRBV6-5 and TRBJ1-2; D uncertain. CDR1 and CDR2 (germline): MNHEY, SVGAGI. The CDR3 is 14 amino acids. Between the trimmed V and J ends, which lost 2 bases and 4 bases, there was a span of 11 bases. CDR3 in amino acids: CASSYPDRTYGYTF. The CDR3 DNA reads TGTGCCAGCAGTTACCCCGACCGAACCTATGGCTACACCTTC.

This clonotype showed up just a few times. This chain links TRBV29-1 with TRBJ2-2; D perhaps matches TRBD1 (6 bases). The V gene's germline CDR1 is SQVTM and CDR2 ANQGSEA. The V gene lost 5 bases and the J gene lost 3 bases, with 10 bases spanning the gap. This CDR3 region has 13 residues. CDR3 sequence: CSVYRVYTGELFF. CDR3 in DNA: TGCAGCGTTTACAGGGTTTACACCGGGGAGCTGTTTTTT.

This clonotype was seen ten or more times. The chain employs TRBV2 and TRBJ1-2; 7 nucleotides match TRBD1. Looked up from germline, CDR1 is SNHLY and CDR2 is FYNNEI. V gave up 6 bases and J gave up 7 bases; unmatched junction bases: 5. The CDR3 is 12 amino acids. The CDR3 bases are TGTGCCAGCAGGGCAGGGGGTTCTGGCTACACCTTC. This translates into CASRAGGSGYTF.

The chain couples TRBV27 to TRBJ2-3; a possible D gene is TRBD2 (6 bases). Trimming removed 3 bases at V and 6 bases at J, with 13 bases between. Germline assignment: CDR1 MNHEY and CDR2 SMNVEV (reference sequence). CDR3 length equals 14 residues. The CDR3 here is CASSFPAGSDTQYF. For the CDR3, the DNA is TGTGCCAGCAGTTTCCCAGCGGGTTCGGATACGCAGTATTTT.

Only a few counts were recorded for this clonotype. The chain carries TRBV28 and TRBJ2-2, with D possibly matching TRBD1 (6 bases). The CDR3 runs 16 residues. V lost 8 bases, J lost 5 bases, and 21 bases lay in between. CDR1 is MDHEN, CDR2 SYDVKM, per germline. DNA of the CDR3: TGTGCCAGCCGCCAGGGGACCCCCAGGCAAACCGGGGAGCTGTTTTTT. Its protein is CASRQGTPRQTGELFF. Based on the CDR3 plus reference TRBV28 and TRBJ2-2, the full variable domain is DVKVTQSSRYLVKRTGEKVFLECVQDMDHENMFWYRQDPGLGLRLIYFSYDVKMKEKGDIPEGYSVSREKKERFSLILESASTNQTSMYLCASRQGTPRQTGELFFGEGSRLTVL.

There are a few counts of this clonotype. This chain connects TRBV20-1 to TRBJ2-7, with D hard to call. The V gene's germline CDR1 is DFQATT and CDR2 SNEGSKA (reference sequence). The V end lost 2 bases, the J end lost 5 bases, and 7 bases lay between the germline ends. The CDR3 spans 11 residues. The CDR3 region is CSARSYHEQYF. The CDR3 nucleotides are TGCAGTGCTAGAAGTTACCACGAGCAGTACTTC.

Turning to this clonotype: An end of the junction differs from the germline gene, which may be a read error. V gene TRBV11-2 combines with J gene TRBJ2-5, with D possibly being TRBD2 (5 bases). This CDR3 has 14 amino acids. Germline-derived CDR1 and CDR2 are SGHAT and FQNNGV. The CDR3 loop is CASSQERVRETQYF. The CDR3 region has the DNA TGCGCCAGCAGCCAAGAGAGGGTCCGAGAGACCCAGTACTTC.

This clonotype was detected many times. This chain links TRBV28 with TRBJ2-7; 11 bases agree with TRBD1. Germline V gene data show CDR1 as MDHEN and CDR2 as SYDVKM. J gave up 7 bases and V 4 bases, and 9 bases lay outside the gene matches. The CDR3 covers 15 residues. The CDR3 is CASSWTGGALREQYF. DNA of the CDR3: TGTGCCAGCAGTTGGACAGGGGGCGCGTTGAGGGAGCAGTACTTC.

This clonotype was picked up one time. This chain joins TRBV6-1 and TRBJ2-7; no clear D gene. The CDR3 runs to 14 residues. Trimming removed 2 bases at V and 2 bases at J, with 10 bases between. Germline CDR1 MNHNS, CDR2 SASEGT. CDR3 coding DNA: TGTGCCAGCAGTGAAATGGGCAGGCCCTACGAGCAGTACTTC. Its protein product is CASSEMGRPYEQYF.

The J gene is TRBJ2-3, the V gene TRBV11-2, with 12 bases that match TRBD2. The CDR3 length is 17 residues. J lost 2 bases, V lost 5 bases, and 8 bases had no gene match. Per germline, CDR1 SGHAT and CDR2 FQNNGV. The CDR3 DNA sequence: TGTGCCAGCAGCGCCGGGACTAGCGGGTACCTCACAGATACGCAGTATTTT. Its protein product is CASSAGTSGYLTDTQYF. The full variable domain, completed using reference TRBV11-2 and TRBJ2-3, is EAGVAQSPRYKIIEKRQSVAFWCNPISGHATLYWYQQILGQGPKLLIQFQNNGVVDDSQLPKDRFSAERLKGVDSTLKIQPAKLEDSAVYLCASSAGTSGYLTDTQYFGPGTRLTVL.

In its sample, this clonotype was seen a few times. The chain couples TRBV3-1 to TRBJ1-5; no clear D. The CDR3 spans 13 residues. Per the germline V gene, CDR1 is LGHDT and CDR2 is YNNKEL (reference sequence). V dropped 1 base and J dropped 7 bases, with 8 bases sitting between them. CDR3 region: CASSQGDIQPQHF. DNA of the CDR3: TGTGCCAGCAGCCAAGGGGATATCCAGCCCCAGCATTTT.

This clonotype was observed many times. V and J are TRBV27 and TRBJ2-7, with D possibly TRBD2 on 6 matching bases. Trimming took off 5 bases at V and 7 bases at J, with 18 bases between the two ends. This CDR3 region has 14 residues. The germline gives CDR1 MNHEY, CDR2 SMNVEV (reference sequence). The CDR3 DNA follows: TGTGCCAGCAGTCTAGGGCGGGGTGTCTTGGAGCAGTACTTC. Amino acid sequence: CASSLGRGVLEQYF.

This clonotype was seen a handful of times. The genes are TRBV7-2 and TRBJ1-2; no clear D. Between the trimmed V and J ends, which lost 5 bases and 4 bases, there was a span of 14 bases. In germline, CDR1 is SGHTA, CDR2 FQGNSA. The CDR3 sequence is 14 residues long. CDR3: CASSPASSLYGYTF. DNA for the CDR3: TGTGCCAGCAGCCCGGCCTCCTCTCTCTATGGCTACACCTTC.

This clonotype was seen at least ten times. This chain links TRBV7-9 with TRBJ2-7; D is unresolved. The germline V gene has CDR1 SEHNR and CDR2 FQNEAQ (reference sequence). This CDR3 region has 14 residues. V was trimmed by 1 base and J by 2 bases, leaving 9 bases between them. The CDR3 DNA sequence: TGTGCCAGCAGCTTAGATGCTAGTGCCTACGAGCAGTACTTC. Translating it yields CASSLDASAYEQYF. Based on the CDR3 plus reference TRBV7-9 and TRBJ2-7, the full variable domain is DTGVSQNPRHKITKRGQNVTFRCDPISEHNRLYWYRQTLGQGPEFLTYFQNEAQLEKSRLLSDRFSAERPKGSFSTLEIQRTEQGDSAMYLCASSLDASAYEQYFGPGTRLTVT.

The sample holds many counts of this clonotype. V gene TRBV12-3 or TRBV12-4 combines with J gene TRBJ1-1; 9 bases match TRBD1. After removal of 6 bases from V and 0 bases from J, the junction contained 8 bases not matched to a gene. The CDR3 contains 16 residues. In DNA form, the CDR3 reads TGTGCCAGCAGCTTGGACAGGGGCGAAATGAACACTGAAGCTTTCTTT. Translated, it gives CASSLDRGEMNTEAFF.

The sample holds a few counts of this clonotype. The genes are TRBV4-1 and TRBJ2-5; no clear D. The V and J ends lost 1 base and 4 bases respectively, with 7 bases between them. Germline V gene sequence: CDR1 MGHRA, CDR2 YSYEKL. The CDR3 runs to 13 residues. In DNA, the CDR3 is TGCGCCAGCAGCCAAGGCAGGCTAGAGACCCAGTACTTC. It codes for CASSQGRLETQYF.

This clonotype showed up many times. The chain recombines TRBV12-3 or TRBV12-4 with TRBJ1-5, with D unresolved. Trimming removed 6 bases at V and 0 bases at J, with 6 bases between. This CDR3 contains 13 residues. The chain's CDR3 is CASSFRSNQPQHF. The CDR3 DNA reads TGTGCCAGCAGCTTCCGTAGCAATCAGCCCCAGCATTTT.

This clonotype was counted between two and nine times. The junction departs from the called germline gene at one end, perhaps through a read error. The rearrangement links TRBV6-5 to TRBJ1-1, with no clear D. CDR3 length: 13 amino acids. Germline V gene lookup returns CDR1 MNHEY and CDR2 SVGAGI. Here the CDR3 reads CASTYGKNTEAFF. The CDR3, as DNA: TGTGCCAGCACTTACGGGAAGAACACTGAAGCTTTCTTT.

This clonotype was picked up one time. The gene calls are TRBV2 and TRBJ1-5; weak D call: TRBD1 (5 bases). The CDR3 length is 17 residues. Germline-derived CDR1 and CDR2 are SNHLY and FYNNEI. V was clipped by 6 bases and J by 0 bases, with 18 bases between them. The CDR3 is CASSLTATSHSNQPQHF. CDR3 DNA sequence: TGTGCCAGCAGCTTGACAGCCACTTCGCATAGCAATCAGCCCCAGCATTTT.

The chain has TRBV18 and TRBJ1-4, with D possibly being TRBD1 (5 bases). Trimming took 6 bases from V and 8 from J, leaving 16 bases between them. The CDR3 runs to 14 residues. Germline-derived CDR1 and CDR2 are KGHSH and LQKENI. In DNA form, the CDR3 reads TGTGCCAGCTCTCCTCAGGGATCTCGGGAAAAACTGTTTTTT. It yields the protein CASSPQGSREKLFF.

This clonotype was seen a handful of times. The chain couples TRBV20-1 to TRBJ2-7, with D maybe TRBD1 (5 bases). CDR1 and CDR2 (germline): DFQATT, SNEGSKA (reference sequence). CDR3 length: 15 amino acids. V was shortened by 6 bases and J by 2 bases, with 20 bases between the two germline ends. CDR3 loop: CSARRGATDAYEQYF. The DNA of the CDR3 is TGCAGTGCCCGACGCGGTGCGACAGACGCCTACGAGCAGTACTTC.

This clonotype was picked up many times. This rearrangement joins TRBV28 to TRBJ1-2, with 7 positions matching TRBD1. Germline lookup yields CDR1 MDHEN and CDR2 SYDVKM. The ends lost 10 bases at V and 4 bases at J; junction bases unmatched: 15. This CDR3 has 15 amino acids. CDR3 bases: TGTGCCACCCAACAGGGGCAGGTCAGAAGCTATGGCTACACCTTC. It encodes CATQQGQVRSYGYTF.

This clonotype was counted a few times. The chain uses TRBV6-2 or TRBV6-3 and TRBJ2-7; D is perhaps TRBD2 (5 bases). Germline loops: CDR1 MNHEY, CDR2 SVGEGT. Trimming took off 6 bases at V and 8 bases at J, with 11 bases between the two ends. The CDR3 is made up of 11 amino acids. The CDR3 here is CASSRDVKQYF. The DNA of the CDR3 is TGTGCCAGCAGCCGGGATGTCAAGCAGTACTTC.

This clonotype has a count of ten or more. This chain joins TRBV19 and TRBJ1-1; TRBD1 might be the D (6 bases). The ends were cut back, 6 bases at V and 2 bases at J, with 10 bases in the middle. CDR3 size: 13 residues. Germline CDR1 is LNHDA and CDR2 is SQIVND (reference sequence). CDR3 sequence: CASRTGPNTEAFF. CDR3 bases: TGTGCCAGTAGGACAGGTCCAAACACTGAAGCTTTCTTT.

This clonotype was seen repeatedly, ten times or more. The chain is built from TRBV28 and TRBJ2-7; possible D gene TRBD2, 5 bases. With 7 bases removed from V and 0 bases from J, the gap between germline ends came to 19 bases. The CDR3 is 16 residues long. Germline values: CDR1 MDHEN, CDR2 SYDVKM. The CDR3 region is CASTLGGLGSSYEQYF. DNA of the CDR3: TGTGCCAGCACGTTAGGAGGATTGGGGAGCTCCTACGAGCAGTACTTC.

Notes on this clonotype: A much larger clonotype is one base distant, so this may be a read error. V usage is TRBV6-1 and J usage is TRBJ2-5; no firm D call. This CDR3 contains 15 residues. Trimming left V 6 bases short and J 6 bases short, with 20 bases between. CDR1 and CDR2 (germline): MNHNS, SASEGT. The CDR3 sequence: CASRPLETSRKTQYF. The DNA of the CDR3 is TGTGCCAGCAGACCTCTAGAAACAAGTAGAAAGACCCAGTACTTC.